This T cell receptor (beta chain) was captured in a study of T-cell memory formation after mild COVID-19. MiXCR, run by TCRdb on the 5' RACE reads, gives a single entry per CDR3 protein. The sample has around 450,000 distinct CDR3 sequences; roughly 26% are singletons. Study results and caveats: Among CD4+ contracting clones, most were CM and EM, and CD8+ ones EMRA. Whether day 37 second-wave clones are SARS-CoV-2-specific was not confirmed.

Only a few counts were recorded for this clonotype. Its cognate antigen is unknown. The junction departs from germline at one end; a sequencing error may be responsible. Per the germline V gene, CDR1 is SGHTA and CDR2 is FQGNSA. The CDR3 has 13 residues. This TCR came from an adult woman who had mild COVID-19 (a few samples of this study predate the infection). Cell type and time point are not known. This chain uses TRBV7-2 with TRBJ1-5, with D unclear. Sequenced sample: PBMCs or a T cell subset sorted from them (not recorded which). CDR3 in amino acids: CASSRRSDQPQHF. DNA for the CDR3: TGTGCCAGCAGCCGGCGTAGCGATCAGCCCCAGCATTTT.